Below are 2 T cell receptor beta chains sequenced from a single sample in a study of regulatory T cells in long-lasting Graves disease. Researchers made TCR beta libraries by using iRepertoire HTBI primers and running Arm-PCR on CDR3 regions. TCRdb independently ran MiXCR on the multiplex PCR reads; one entry per CDR3 protein. In the table there are fewer than 550,000 distinct CDR3 sequences, about 17% of which are singletons. Stated time point: newly diagnosed GD, antithyroid drugs for less than 3 months. Following extraction of RNA from PBMCs, that RNA was used to make the TCR library. Separately, the same data were catalogued under a study of T cells in Graves' hyperthyroidism and ophthalmopathy.

The sample consisted of peripheral blood mononuclear cells (PBMCs), taken at new diagnosis, from a patient treated with antithyroid drugs. The source is a woman aged 18 to 35 with Graves disease.

The chain carries TRBV4-1 and TRBJ2-1, with 9 bases that match TRBD2. CDR1 is MGHRA and CDR2 is YSYEKL in the germline V gene. Losses at the gene ends were 1 base for V and 9 bases for J; bases not matched to a gene: 4. The CDR3 totals 14 residues. The CDR3 DNA sequence: TGCGCCAGCAGCCAAGCCACTAGCGGGCGTGAGCAGTTCTTC. It yields the protein CASSQATSGREQFF.

This clonotype showed up many times. V usage is TRBV24-1 and J usage is TRBJ2-2; D remains unclear. CDR3 length: 16 amino acids. Germline CDR1 KGHDR, CDR2 SFDVKD. V shed 0 bases and J shed 6 bases, with 13 bases lying between them. CDR3: CATSDLGEGQSGELFF. In DNA, the CDR3 is TGTGCCACCAGTGATTTGGGGGAAGGGCAGTCCGGGGAGCTGTTTTTT.